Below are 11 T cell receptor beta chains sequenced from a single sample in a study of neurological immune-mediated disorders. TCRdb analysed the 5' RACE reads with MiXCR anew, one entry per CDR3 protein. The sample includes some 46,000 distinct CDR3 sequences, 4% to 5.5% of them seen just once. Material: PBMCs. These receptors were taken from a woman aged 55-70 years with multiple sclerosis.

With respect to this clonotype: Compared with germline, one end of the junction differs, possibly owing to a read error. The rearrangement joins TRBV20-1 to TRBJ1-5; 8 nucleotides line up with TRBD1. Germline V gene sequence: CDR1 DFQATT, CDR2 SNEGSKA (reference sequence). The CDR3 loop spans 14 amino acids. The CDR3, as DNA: TGCAGTGTCTCACACGGACAGGGTGTTCAGCCCCAGAATTTT. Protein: CSVSHGQGVQPQNF.

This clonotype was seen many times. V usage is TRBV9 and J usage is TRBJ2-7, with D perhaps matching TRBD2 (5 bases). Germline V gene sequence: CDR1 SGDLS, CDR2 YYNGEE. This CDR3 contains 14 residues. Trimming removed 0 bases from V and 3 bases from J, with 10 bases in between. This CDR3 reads CASSVDKRYYEQYV. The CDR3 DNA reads TGTGCCAGCAGCGTAGATAAGCGGTACTACGAGCAGTACGTC.

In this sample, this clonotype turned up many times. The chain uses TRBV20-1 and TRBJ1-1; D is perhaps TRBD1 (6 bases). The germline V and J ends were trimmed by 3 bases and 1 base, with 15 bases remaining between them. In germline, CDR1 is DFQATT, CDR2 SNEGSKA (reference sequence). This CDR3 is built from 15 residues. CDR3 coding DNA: TGCAGTGCTAGTGATTCCGGGACACAGAACACTGAAGCTTTCTTT. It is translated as CSASDSGTQNTEAFF.

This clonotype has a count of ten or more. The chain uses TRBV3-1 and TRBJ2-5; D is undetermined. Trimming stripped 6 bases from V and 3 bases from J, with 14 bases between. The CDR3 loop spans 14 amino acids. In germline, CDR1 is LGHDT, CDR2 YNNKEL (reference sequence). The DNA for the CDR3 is TGTGCCAGCAGTCAACCCGGGTCAGAAGAGACCCAGTACTTC. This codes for CASSQPGSEETQYF.

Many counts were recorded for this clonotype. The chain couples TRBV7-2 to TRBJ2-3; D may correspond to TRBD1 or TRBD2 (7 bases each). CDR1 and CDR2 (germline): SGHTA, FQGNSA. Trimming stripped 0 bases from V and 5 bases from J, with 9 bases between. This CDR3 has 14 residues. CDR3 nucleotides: TGTGCCAGCAGCTTAGCCAGGGGGGGAGATACGCAGTATTTT. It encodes CASSLARGGDTQYF.

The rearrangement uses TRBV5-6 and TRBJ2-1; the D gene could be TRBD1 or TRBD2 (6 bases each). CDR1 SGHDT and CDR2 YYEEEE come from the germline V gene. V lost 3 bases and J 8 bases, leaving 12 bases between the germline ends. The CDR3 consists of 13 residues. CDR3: CASSWQGRHEQFF. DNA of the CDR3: TGTGCCAGCAGCTGGCAGGGGAGGCATGAGCAGTTCTTC.

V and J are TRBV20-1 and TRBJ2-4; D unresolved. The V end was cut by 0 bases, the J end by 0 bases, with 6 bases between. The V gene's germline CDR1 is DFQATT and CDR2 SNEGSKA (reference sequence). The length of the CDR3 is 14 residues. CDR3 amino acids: CSARDSLAKNIQYF. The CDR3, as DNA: TGCAGTGCTAGAGATAGCCTAGCCAAAAACATTCAGTACTTC.

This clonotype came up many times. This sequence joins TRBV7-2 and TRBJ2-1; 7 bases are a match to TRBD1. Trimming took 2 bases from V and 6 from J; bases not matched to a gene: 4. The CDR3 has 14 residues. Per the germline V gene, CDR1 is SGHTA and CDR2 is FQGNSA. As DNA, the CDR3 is TGTGCCAGCAGCTTACTGACAGGGATCAATGAGCAGTTCTTC. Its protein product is CASSLLTGINEQFF.

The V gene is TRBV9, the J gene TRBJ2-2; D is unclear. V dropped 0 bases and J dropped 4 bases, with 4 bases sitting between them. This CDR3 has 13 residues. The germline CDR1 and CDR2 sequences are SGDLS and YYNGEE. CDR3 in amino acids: CASSVEVTGELFF. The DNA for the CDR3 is TGTGCCAGCAGCGTAGAAGTCACCGGGGAGCTGTTTTTT.

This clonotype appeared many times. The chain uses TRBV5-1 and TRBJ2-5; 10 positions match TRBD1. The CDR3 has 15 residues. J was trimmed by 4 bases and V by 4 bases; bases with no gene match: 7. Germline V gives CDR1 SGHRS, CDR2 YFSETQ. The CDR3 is CASSILRDRGETQYF. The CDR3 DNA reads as TGCGCCAGCAGCATCCTCCGGGACAGGGGAGAGACCCAGTACTTC.

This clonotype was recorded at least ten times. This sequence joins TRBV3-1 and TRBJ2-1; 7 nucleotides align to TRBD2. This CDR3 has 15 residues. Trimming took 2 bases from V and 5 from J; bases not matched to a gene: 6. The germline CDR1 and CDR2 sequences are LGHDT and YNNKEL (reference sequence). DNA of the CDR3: TGTGCCAGCAGCCAAATGGCGGGAGAAAACAATGAGCAGTTCTTC. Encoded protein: CASSQMAGENNEQFF.